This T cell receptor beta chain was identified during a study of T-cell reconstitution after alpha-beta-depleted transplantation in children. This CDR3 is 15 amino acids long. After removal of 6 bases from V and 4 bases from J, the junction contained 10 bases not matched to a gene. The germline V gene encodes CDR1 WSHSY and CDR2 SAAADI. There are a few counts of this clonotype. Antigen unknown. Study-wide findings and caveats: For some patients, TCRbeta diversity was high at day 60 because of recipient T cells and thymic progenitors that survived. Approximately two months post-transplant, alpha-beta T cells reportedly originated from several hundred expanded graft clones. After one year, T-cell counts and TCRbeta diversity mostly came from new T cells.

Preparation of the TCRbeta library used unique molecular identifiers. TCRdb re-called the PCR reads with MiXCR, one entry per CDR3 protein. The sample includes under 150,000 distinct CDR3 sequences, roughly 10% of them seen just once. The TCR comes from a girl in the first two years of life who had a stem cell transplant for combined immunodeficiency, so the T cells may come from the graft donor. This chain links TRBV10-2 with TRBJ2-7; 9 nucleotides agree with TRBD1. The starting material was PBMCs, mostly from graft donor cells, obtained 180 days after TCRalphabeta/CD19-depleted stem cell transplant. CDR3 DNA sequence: TGCGCCAGCAGCCTTACAGGGGGCGCGTCGTACGAGCAGTACTTC. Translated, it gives CASSLTGGASYEQYF.